These T cell receptor beta chains were read from a single sample in a study of cytotoxic CD8 clonotypes in ibrutinib-treated CLL. TCRdb's copy holds only in-frame clones and misses some; the assay was immunoSEQ multiplex PCR. The sample carries 250,000 or so clones, less than 75% recorded once. Sequenced material: PBMCs, taken after 24 months of ibrutinib treatment. These receptors originate from a human donor with chronic lymphocytic leukemia. The CDR3 runs from the conserved cysteine through the conserved F or W. D genes are given only for firm matches. Clone size is shown for a subset of rows, as once, few, many or a class of expanded clone.

V gene: TRBV21-1
J gene: TRBJ2-1
D gene: NA
clone size: NA
CDR3 length: 11
CDR3 protein: CARSGCNEQFF
CDR3 DNA: TGTGCCAGGTCAGGGTGCAATGAGCAGTTCTTC

V gene: TRBV11-1
J gene: TRBJ1-3
D gene: NA
clone size: NA
CDR3 length: 14
CDR3 protein: CASSPAEAGNTIYF
CDR3 DNA: TGTGCCAGCAGCCCAGCCGAGGCCGGAAACACCATATATTTT

V gene: TRBV15
J gene: TRBJ2-7
D gene: TRBD2
clone size: NA
CDR3 length: 16
CDR3 protein: CATSRIAGVRPYEQYF
CDR3 DNA: TGTGCCACCAGCAGAATAGCGGGAGTGCGCCCCTACGAGCAGTACTTC

V gene: TRBV27
J gene: TRBJ2-4
D gene: NA
clone size: NA
CDR3 length: 17
CDR3 protein: CASSLSLGGRVGYIQYF
CDR3 DNA: TGTGCCAGCAGTTTATCGCTTGGGGGCCGGGTAGGGTACATTCAGTACTTC

V gene: TRBV7-7
J gene: TRBJ2-5
D gene: NA
clone size: few
CDR3 length: 16
CDR3 protein: CASSLVGTSQIGTQYF
CDR3 DNA: TGTGCTAGCAGCTTAGTGGGGACATCCCAAATAGGGACCCAGTACTTC

V gene: TRBV2
J gene: TRBJ1-1
D gene: NA
clone size: few
CDR3 length: 15
CDR3 protein: CASSNQGSGATEAFF
CDR3 DNA: TGTGCCAGCAGTAATCAGGGGAGCGGGGCCACTGAAGCTTTCTTT

V gene: TRBV5-6
J gene: TRBJ2-7
D gene: TRBD2
clone size: many
CDR3 length: 14
CDR3 protein: CASSLAGNSYEQYF
CDR3 DNA: TGTGCCAGCAGCCTAGCGGGGAACTCCTACGAGCAGTACTTC

V gene: TRBV27
J gene: TRBJ2-3
D gene: TRBD2
clone size: few
CDR3 length: 17
CDR3 protein: CASSLWRLAGGWDTQYF
CDR3 DNA: TGTGCCAGCAGTTTATGGCGACTAGCGGGAGGGTGGGATACGCAGTATTTT

V gene: TRBV27
J gene: TRBJ1-2
D gene: NA
clone size: few
CDR3 length: 14
CDR3 protein: CASSLGGANYGYTF
CDR3 DNA: TGTGCCAGCAGTTTAGGGGGAGCTAACTATGGCTACACCTTC

V gene: TRBV6-6
J gene: TRBJ2-7
D gene: TRBD1
clone size: NA
CDR3 length: 12
CDR3 protein: CASSRTGGEQYF
CDR3 DNA: TGTGCCAGCAGCAGGACAGGGGGCGAGCAGTACTTC

V gene: TRBV27
J gene: TRBJ2-1
D gene: TRBD2
clone size: NA
CDR3 length: 18
CDR3 protein: CASSLLGLAGVSYNEQFF
CDR3 DNA: TGTGCCAGCAGTTTATTGGGGCTAGCGGGAGTTTCTTACAATGAGCAGTTCTTC

V gene: TRBV5-1
J gene: TRBJ2-7
D gene: NA
clone size: NA
CDR3 length: 14
CDR3 protein: CASSRDSGAYEQYF
CDR3 DNA: TGCGCCAGCAGCCGGGACTCGGGAGCCTACGAGCAGTACTTC

V gene: TRBV28
J gene: TRBJ2-7
D gene: NA
clone size: NA
CDR3 length: 13
CDR3 protein: CASSLSATSEQYF
CDR3 DNA: TGTGCCAGCAGTTTATCCGCGACGAGCGAGCAGTACTTC

V gene: TRBV29-1
J gene: TRBJ2-1
D gene: NA
clone size: NA
CDR3 length: 13
CDR3 protein: CSVFGGSYNEQFF
CDR3 DNA: TGCAGCGTCTTCGGGGGCTCCTACAATGAGCAGTTCTTC

V gene: TRBV4-1
J gene: TRBJ2-6
D gene: TRBD1
clone size: few
CDR3 length: 17
CDR3 protein: CASSRDRGEAGANVLTF
CDR3 DNA: TGCGCCAGCAGCCGGGACAGGGGAGAGGCTGGGGCCAACGTCCTGACTTTC

V gene: TRBV27
J gene: TRBJ2-2
D gene: NA
clone size: NA
CDR3 length: 15
CDR3 protein: CASSPRRVGTGELFF
CDR3 DNA: TGTGCCAGCAGTCCCAGGAGGGTAGGGACCGGGGAGCTGTTTTTT

V gene: TRBV5-1
J gene: TRBJ1-1
D gene: NA
clone size: few
CDR3 length: 13
CDR3 protein: CASSLALNTEAFF
CDR3 DNA: TGCGCCAGCAGCTTGGCCTTGAACACTGAAGCTTTCTTT

V gene: TRBV2
J gene: TRBJ2-1
D gene: TRBD2
clone size: NA
CDR3 length: 15
CDR3 protein: CASTRLAGGSNEQFF
CDR3 DNA: TGTGCCAGCACCCGACTAGCGGGAGGGAGTAATGAGCAGTTCTTC

V gene: TRBV28
J gene: TRBJ2-1
D gene: TRBD2
clone size: NA
CDR3 length: 16
CDR3 protein: CASSLSTSGLYNEQFF
CDR3 DNA: TGTGCCAGCAGTTTATCGACTAGCGGTCTCTACAATGAGCAGTTCTTC

V gene: TRBV5-8
J gene: TRBJ2-7
D gene: TRBD1
clone size: NA
CDR3 length: 15
CDR3 protein: CASSLLRQGGYEQYF
CDR3 DNA: TGTGCCAGCAGCTTGTTGCGACAGGGTGGTTACGAGCAGTACTTC

V gene: TRBV28
J gene: TRBJ2-7
D gene: TRBD1
clone size: NA
CDR3 length: 15
CDR3 protein: CAIQLPGQGSYEQYF
CDR3 DNA: TGTGCCATCCAACTACCGGGACAGGGCTCCTACGAGCAGTACTTC

V gene: TRBV19
J gene: TRBJ2-7
D gene: NA
clone size: NA
CDR3 length: 12
CDR3 protein: CATRVGSGEQYF
CDR3 DNA: TGTGCCACCCGGGTTGGGTCTGGCGAGCAGTACTTC

V gene: TRBV27
J gene: TRBJ1-2
D gene: TRBD1
clone size: NA
CDR3 length: 16
CDR3 protein: CASSLVGGQILYGYTF
CDR3 DNA: TGTGCCAGCAGTTTAGTCGGGGGACAGATCCTGTATGGCTACACCTTC

V gene: TRBV14
J gene: TRBJ2-7
D gene: NA
clone size: NA
CDR3 length: 12
CDR3 protein: CASSGPSYEQYF
CDR3 DNA: TGTGCCAGCAGTGGTCCATCCTACGAGCAGTACTTC

V gene: TRBV5-4
J gene: TRBJ1-1
D gene: NA
clone size: NA
CDR3 length: 16
CDR3 protein: CASSLEGQGPNTEAFF
CDR3 DNA: TGTGCCAGCAGCTTGGAGGGGCAGGGGCCGAACACTGAAGCTTTCTTT

V gene: TRBV30
J gene: TRBJ1-5
D gene: TRBD1
clone size: NA
CDR3 length: 13
CDR3 protein: CASSRGPQQPQHF
CDR3 DNA: TGTGCCTCTTCCAGGGGGCCCCAACAGCCCCAGCATTTT

V gene: TRBV18
J gene: TRBJ2-1
D gene: TRBD1
clone size: few
CDR3 length: 13
CDR3 protein: CASSLRQGDEQFF
CDR3 DNA: TGTGCCAGCTCACTCCGACAGGGTGATGAGCAGTTCTTC

V gene: TRBV7-2
J gene: TRBJ1-5
D gene: NA
clone size: few
CDR3 length: 14
CDR3 protein: CASSLESSNQPQHF
CDR3 DNA: TGTGCCAGCAGCTTAGAAAGTAGCAATCAGCCCCAGCATTTT

V gene: TRBV11-3
J gene: TRBJ2-7
D gene: NA
clone size: many
CDR3 length: 15
CDR3 protein: CASSLNPGSLYEQYF
CDR3 DNA: TGTGCCAGCAGCTTAAACCCAGGGTCACTCTACGAGCAGTACTTC

V gene: TRBV6-5
J gene: TRBJ2-5
D gene: NA
clone size: NA
CDR3 length: 15
CDR3 protein: CASRPPGPPRKTQYF
CDR3 DNA: TGTGCCAGCAGACCGCCGGGACCTCCGAGGAAGACCCAGTACTTC

V gene: TRBV11-2
J gene: TRBJ2-1
D gene: NA
clone size: NA
CDR3 length: 16
CDR3 protein: CASSLAPAGPLNEQFF
CDR3 DNA: TGTGCCAGCAGCTTAGCCCCGGCAGGCCCTCTCAATGAGCAGTTCTTC

V gene: TRBV5-1
J gene: TRBJ2-6
D gene: NA
clone size: NA
CDR3 length: 13
CDR3 protein: CASSLVGANVLTF
CDR3 DNA: TGCGCCAGCAGCTTGGTAGGGGCCAACGTCCTGACTTTC

V gene: TRBV9
J gene: TRBJ2-3
D gene: NA
clone size: NA
CDR3 length: 15
CDR3 protein: CASSVALASTDTQYF
CDR3 DNA: TGTGCCAGCAGCGTAGCGCTAGCTAGCACAGATACGCAGTATTTT

V gene: TRBV19
J gene: TRBJ2-6
D gene: TRBD1
clone size: NA
CDR3 length: 15
CDR3 protein: CASSRDRAGANVLTF
CDR3 DNA: TGTGCCAGCTCCCGGGACAGGGCCGGGGCCAACGTCCTGACTTTC

V gene: TRBV19
J gene: TRBJ1-5
D gene: NA
clone size: NA
CDR3 length: 12
CDR3 protein: CASSSINQPQHF
CDR3 DNA: TGTGCCAGTAGTTCCATCAATCAGCCCCAGCATTTT

V gene: TRBV2
J gene: TRBJ2-7
D gene: NA
clone size: NA
CDR3 length: 14
CDR3 protein: CASKELETAYEQYF
CDR3 DNA: TGTGCCAGCAAAGAACTCGAGACCGCCTACGAGCAGTACTTC

V gene: TRBV13
J gene: TRBJ2-5
D gene: TRBD1
clone size: NA
CDR3 length: 13
CDR3 protein: CASRGTEQETQYF
CDR3 DNA: TGTGCCAGCCGAGGGACAGAGCAAGAGACCCAGTACTTC

V gene: TRBV27
J gene: TRBJ2-7
D gene: NA
clone size: NA
CDR3 length: 14
CDR3 protein: CASRTVREAYEQYF
CDR3 DNA: TGTGCCAGCAGAACGGTTAGGGAGGCCTACGAGCAGTACTTC

V gene: TRBV7-8
J gene: TRBJ1-2
D gene: NA
clone size: few
CDR3 length: 11
CDR3 protein: CASSSDRGYTF
CDR3 DNA: TGTGCCAGCAGCTCGGACAGAGGCTACACCTTC

V gene: TRBV27
J gene: TRBJ2-2
D gene: TRBD2
clone size: NA
CDR3 length: 17
CDR3 protein: CASSSLQREGVTGELFF
CDR3 DNA: TGTGCCAGCAGTTCCCTCCAGCGGGAGGGAGTCACCGGGGAGCTGTTTTTT

V gene: TRBV6-5
J gene: TRBJ1-1
D gene: NA
clone size: few
CDR3 length: 13
CDR3 protein: CASSFRRNTEAFF
CDR3 DNA: TGTGCCAGCAGTTTCCGACGGAACACTGAAGCTTTCTTT

V gene: TRBV9
J gene: TRBJ2-6
D gene: NA
clone size: NA
CDR3 length: 18
CDR3 protein: CASTPYRGGLAGANVLTF
CDR3 DNA: TGTGCCAGCACCCCTTATAGGGGGGGGTTGGCTGGGGCCAACGTCCTGACTTTC

V gene: TRBV29-1
J gene: TRBJ1-5
D gene: NA
clone size: NA
CDR3 length: 14
CDR3 protein: CSVASGASDQPQHF
CDR3 DNA: TGCAGCGTTGCGAGCGGGGCCTCGGATCAGCCCCAGCATTTT

V gene: TRBV4-1
J gene: TRBJ2-7
D gene: TRBD1
clone size: NA
CDR3 length: 15
CDR3 protein: CASSQDPDRGYEQYF
CDR3 DNA: TGCGCCAGCAGCCAAGACCCAGACAGGGGTTACGAGCAGTACTTC

V gene: TRBV18
J gene: TRBJ2-1
D gene: TRBD1
clone size: NA
CDR3 length: 17
CDR3 protein: CASSPPPGQGIRYEQFF
CDR3 DNA: TGTGCCAGCTCACCACCGCCGGGACAGGGTATTCGGTATGAGCAGTTCTTC

V gene: TRBV6-5
J gene: TRBJ2-1
D gene: TRBD2
clone size: NA
CDR3 length: 16
CDR3 protein: CASSYSTGTSSSEQFF
CDR3 DNA: TGTGCCAGCAGTTACTCAACCGGGACTAGTTCGAGTGAGCAGTTCTTC

V gene: TRBV7-2
J gene: TRBJ1-2
D gene: TRBD1
clone size: once
CDR3 length: 16
CDR3 protein: CASSLAGTGGVYGYTF
CDR3 DNA: TGTGCCAGCAGCTTAGCCGGGACAGGGGGCGTCTATGGCTACACCTTC

V gene: TRBV29-1
J gene: TRBJ1-3
D gene: NA
clone size: NA
CDR3 length: 13
CDR3 protein: CSVSGGLGNTIYF
CDR3 DNA: TGCAGCGTTTCGGGGGGGTTGGGAAACACCATATATTTT

V gene: TRBV15
J gene: TRBJ1-3
D gene: NA
clone size: NA
CDR3 length: 13
CDR3 protein: CATSRGGGATIYF
CDR3 DNA: TGTGCCACCAGCAGAGGCGGAGGGGCCACCATATATTTT

V gene: TRBV15
J gene: TRBJ2-7
D gene: NA
clone size: NA
CDR3 length: 14
CDR3 protein: CATSRPGTDYEQYF
CDR3 DNA: TGTGCCACCAGCAGACCTGGGACCGACTACGAGCAGTACTTC

V gene: TRBV7-2
J gene: TRBJ2-5
D gene: TRBD2
clone size: NA
CDR3 length: 14
CDR3 protein: CASIRGGGQETQYF
CDR3 DNA: TGTGCCAGCATCCGAGGCGGGGGACAAGAGACCCAGTACTTC

V gene: TRBV30
J gene: TRBJ2-5
D gene: TRBD2
clone size: few
CDR3 length: 15
CDR3 protein: CAWSLLAGVGETQYF
CDR3 DNA: TGTGCCTGGAGTTTACTAGCGGGAGTGGGGGAGACCCAGTACTTC

V gene: TRBV7-2
J gene: TRBJ1-5
D gene: NA
clone size: NA
CDR3 length: 15
CDR3 protein: CASSLAQRGAQPQHF
CDR3 DNA: TGTGCCAGCAGCTTAGCGCAGAGGGGCGCTCAGCCCCAGCATTTT

V gene: TRBV9
J gene: TRBJ2-3
D gene: NA
clone size: NA
CDR3 length: 15
CDR3 protein: CASSDFSVHTDTQYF
CDR3 DNA: TGTGCCAGCAGCGACTTCTCGGTACACACAGATACGCAGTATTTT

V gene: TRBV28
J gene: TRBJ2-2
D gene: NA
clone size: NA
CDR3 length: 12
CDR3 protein: CASSFYTGELFF
CDR3 DNA: TGTGCCAGCAGTTTCTACACCGGGGAGCTGTTTTTT

V gene: TRBV30
J gene: TRBJ1-5
D gene: NA
clone size: NA
CDR3 length: 9
CDR3 protein: CASLEPQHF
CDR3 DNA: TGTGCCTCGCTTGAGCCCCAGCATTTT

V gene: TRBV28
J gene: TRBJ2-7
D gene: NA
clone size: NA
CDR3 length: 13
CDR3 protein: CASSLLGHGVEYF
CDR3 DNA: TGTGCCAGCAGTTTATTGGGACACGGTGTGGAGTACTTC